These 30 T cell receptor beta chains share one sample of origin, sequenced in a study of sequential checkpoint blockade in melanoma (dated by TCRdb to the late 2010s). This specimen's treatment or condition label, per the study, means: randomized to nivolumab then ipilimumab (arm A) or the reverse (arm B). The library was prepared using the immunoSEQ multiplex PCR assay. TCRdb re-hosts the immuneACCESS table, in-frame sequences only. Its copies lack some clones; in the studies checked, an unresolved V gene accounts for under half of them, and the cause for the rest is not known. The sample has about 10,000 clones on record, about 27% of them singletons. About 26% of the sample goes to the ten largest clones. The sequences come from tumor tissue (inferred from file names), collected from a patient given nivolumab and ipilimumab in sequence. The receptors originated from a human donor with melanoma.

The chain carries TRBV29-1 and TRBJ2-7; TRBD1 matches at 11 bases. The CDR3 length is 13 residues. The ends lost 4 bases at V and 3 bases at J; junction bases unmatched: 2. The germline V gene has CDR1 SQVTM and CDR2 ANQGSEA. The CDR3 here is CSVGTGGIYEQYF. DNA of the CDR3: TGCAGCGTTGGGACAGGGGGCATCTACGAGCAGTACTTC.

The CDR3 protein is CASSSGTSGGAGDEQFF. In DNA form, the CDR3 reads TGCGCCAGCAGCTCCGGGACTAGCGGGGGGGCCGGCGATGAGCAGTTCTTC. The chain is built from TRBV5-1 and TRBJ2-1; TRBD2 matches 16 bases. Losses at the gene ends were 3 bases for V and 8 bases for J; bases not matched to a gene: 8. Looked up from germline, CDR1 is SGHRS and CDR2 is YFSETQ. The CDR3 is 17 residues long.

The rearrangement links TRBV12-1 to TRBJ1-5; TRBD1 is the table's D call and was not checked against the DNA. TRBV12-1 has pseudogene status. The CDR3 contains 15 residues. The CDR3, as DNA: TGTGCCAGCAGCCCACCGGGACACTACAATCAGCCCCAGCATTTT. This codes for CASSPPGHYNQPQHF.

The chain carries TRBV6-8 and TRBJ2-2, with 8 bases matching TRBD2. The CDR3 sequence is 17 residues long. Germline values: CDR1 MNHGY, CDR2 SAAAGT. The junction had 8 bases not matched to a gene; V was cut back by 4 bases and J by 1 base. As DNA, the CDR3 is TGTGCCAGCAGTTCAGTCGCGGCGGGGGGGAACACCGGGGAGCTGTTTTTT. Translation gives CASSSVAAGGNTGELFF.

This clone has a single count. V and J are TRBV29-1 and TRBJ2-5; D may be TRBD2 (6 bases). V was clipped by 5 bases and J by 0 bases, with 13 bases between them. The CDR3 runs 14 residues. Germline CDR1 is SQVTM and CDR2 is ANQGSEA. The DNA for the CDR3 is TGCAGCGTTCAAACCGGAGGGTACCAAGAGACCCAGTACTTC. This codes for CSVQTGGYQETQYF.

The genes are TRBV6-8 and TRBJ2-7; D is unclear. The CDR3 runs 14 residues. Germline V gives CDR1 MNHGY, CDR2 SAAAGT. The V gene lost 2 bases and the J gene lost 4 bases, with 12 bases spanning the gap. CDR3 nucleotide sequence: TGTGCCAGCAGTTACCGCGCAGGTTATTACGAGCAGTACTTC. This sequence encodes CASSYRAGYYEQYF.

V and J are TRBV6-8 and TRBJ2-1; the match to TRBD2 covers 11 bases. V lost 7 bases, J lost 1 base, and 6 bases stayed unmatched. The CDR3 extends over 16 amino acids. Germline CDR1 MNHGY, CDR2 SAAAGT. The CDR3 is CASTTIAGGSYNEQFF. The DNA for the CDR3 is TGTGCCAGCACCACTATAGCGGGGGGGTCCTACAATGAGCAGTTCTTC.

There are many counts of this clone. An end of the junction does not agree with germline; a read error may underlie this. V usage is TRBV6-8 and J usage is TRBJ2-3; D gene unclear. The CDR3 sequence is 13 residues long. From germline, CDR1 is MNHGY and CDR2 SAAAGT. The CDR3 region has the DNA TGTGCCATCAGTGGTGGCAGGACAGATACGCAGTATTTT. It specifies CAISGGRTDTQYF.

There are a few counts of this clone. The V gene is TRBV9, the J gene TRBJ1-1; no clear D. The CDR3 extends over 13 amino acids. Trimming removed 2 bases at V and 5 bases at J, with 10 bases between. Germline V gene sequence: CDR1 SGDLS, CDR2 YYNGEE. CDR3 DNA: TGTGCCAGCAGCGTCGGACGGTGGACTGAAGCTTTCTTT. The encoded protein is CASSVGRWTEAFF.

This clone was detected a few times. This chain links TRBV11-3 with TRBJ1-5, with D unclear. This CDR3 has 15 residues. V was shortened by 4 bases and J by 4 bases, with 14 bases between the two germline ends. CDR1 and CDR2 from the germline V gene are SGHNT and YENEEA. The CDR3 sequence is CASSYDTMGNQPQHF. The CDR3 coding sequence is TGTGCCAGCAGCTATGACACGATGGGGAATCAGCCCCAGCATTTT.

This clone appeared a few times. The gene calls are TRBV19 and TRBJ2-1, with D perhaps matching TRBD1 or TRBD2 (5 bases each). Trimming took 5 bases from V and 6 from J, leaving 17 bases between them. The CDR3 is made up of 15 amino acids. Germline CDR1 and CDR2: LNHDA and SQIVND (reference sequence). The CDR3 nucleotides are TGTGCCAGTAGTCCACCCCGAAGGGACCTCAATGAGCAGTTCTTC. Its translation is CASSPPRRDLNEQFF. Full variable domain (rest looked up from reference TRBV19 and TRBJ2-1): DGGITQSPKYLFRKEGQNVTLSCEQNLNHDAMYWYRQDPGQGLRLIYYSQIVNDFQKGDIAEGYSVSREKKESFPLTVTSAQKNPTAFYLCASSPPRRDLNEQFFGPGTRLTVL.

The chain uses TRBV9 and TRBJ2-7; 8 bases fit TRBD1. Germline V gene sequence: CDR1 SGDLS, CDR2 YYNGEE. This CDR3 comprises 15 residues. Trimming cost V 3 bases and J 2 bases; bases outside gene matches: 7. The CDR3 nucleotides read TGTGCCAGCAGCGAGGGTGGGACAGGACCCTACGAGCAGTACTTC. Amino acid sequence: CASSEGGTGPYEQYF.

The CDR3 protein is CASRRGANTEAFF. DNA of the CDR3: TGCGCCAGCAGACGTGGGGCTAACACTGAAGCTTTCTTT. This sequence joins TRBV10-2 and TRBJ1-1; maybe TRBD1 (5 bases). This CDR3 comprises 13 residues. The germline gives CDR1 WSHSY, CDR2 SAAADI. The ends were cut back, 6 bases at V and 2 bases at J, with 10 bases in the middle.

The chain joins TRBV6-8 to TRBJ2-4; D might be TRBD1 (6 bases). The germline V and J ends were trimmed by 6 bases and 4 bases, with 7 bases remaining between them. Germline-derived CDR1 and CDR2 are MNHGY and SAAAGT. This CDR3 has 12 amino acids. CDR3 protein: CASSGQKNIQYF. CDR3 DNA sequence: TGTGCCAGCAGCGGACAGAAAAACATTCAGTACTTC.

The chain couples TRBV19 to TRBJ2-2, with 10 bases that match TRBD2. This CDR3 comprises 15 residues. Germline CDR1 is LNHDA and CDR2 is SQIVND (reference sequence). Germline trimming cut 4 bases from V and 4 bases from J; bases unmatched to any gene: 3. The CDR3 loop is CASSTLAGVTGELFF. For the CDR3, the DNA is TGTGCCAGTAGTACCCTAGCGGGAGTCACCGGGGAGCTGTTTTTT.

By sample fraction, this clone is medium-sized. The rearrangement links TRBV4-1 to TRBJ2-7; 10 bases are a match to TRBD1. The CDR3 is 15 residues long. Per the germline V gene, CDR1 is MGHRA and CDR2 is YSYEKL. The V and J ends lost 2 bases and 5 bases, in that order; junction bases with no gene match: 6. The CDR3 here is CASSQLTGGLDEQYF. For the CDR3, the DNA is TGCGCCAGCAGCCAACTGACAGGGGGCTTGGACGAGCAGTACTTC.

The J gene is TRBJ2-3, the V gene TRBV5-1; TRBD1 matches at 10 bases. Germline CDR1 SGHRS, CDR2 YFSETQ. The CDR3 has 17 amino acids. The V gene end was trimmed by 5 bases and the J gene end by 6 bases; junction bases not matched to a gene: 15. The DNA for the CDR3 is TGCGCCAGCAGTCTATTCGGGACAGGGGCCGCAAAGGATACGCAGTATTTT. Protein sequence: CASSLFGTGAAKDTQYF.

This clone was seen many times. This chain links TRBV12-5 with TRBJ2-1, with 10 bases that match TRBD2. The CDR3 spans 19 residues. Germline V gives CDR1 LGHNT, CDR2 FRNRAP. This chain's CDR3 is CASNFFKLAGRKSYNEQFF. In DNA, the CDR3 is TGTGCCAGCAACTTCTTTAAACTAGCGGGGCGAAAATCCTACAATGAGCAGTTCTTC. Supplemented by reference TRBV12-5 and TRBJ2-1, the full variable domain reads DARVTQTPRHKVTEMGQEVTMRCQPILGHNTVFWYRQTMMQGLELLAYFRNRAPLDDSGMPKDRFSAEMPDATLATLKIQPSEPRDSAVYFCASNFFKLAGRKSYNEQFFGPGTRLTVL.

This rearrangement joins TRBV11-3 to TRBJ2-3, with a weak D call TRBD2 (5 bases). CDR1 and CDR2 from the germline V gene are SGHNT and YENEEA. The V end was cut by 3 bases, the J end by 0 bases, with 13 bases between. The length of the CDR3 is 16 residues. CDR3 sequence (DNA): TGTGCCAGCAGCTTTGATTTCCGGGGTAGCACAGATACGCAGTATTTT. Protein product: CASSFDFRGSTDTQYF.

This clone showed up just a few times. The chain links TRBV30 to TRBJ2-7, with TRBD1 matching 8 bases. This CDR3 spans 13 amino acids. J gave up 3 bases and V 1 base, and 2 bases lay outside the gene matches. CDR1 GTSNPN and CDR2 SVGIG come from the germline V gene (reference sequence). CDR3 sequence reads: CAWSAGGSYEQYF. The CDR3 DNA reads as TGTGCCTGGAGTGCAGGGGGCAGCTACGAGCAGTACTTC.

This clone was seen only a few times. The chain joins TRBV7-1 to TRBJ1-5, with D maybe TRBD1 (5 bases). TRBV7-1 is reported as an ORF; its role is uncertain. This CDR3 is built from 13 residues. Trimming left V 5 bases short and J 2 bases short, with 7 bases between. CDR3 protein: CASSQGRNQPQHF. The CDR3 bases are TGTGCCAGCAGCCAGGGACGCAATCAGCCCCAGCATTTT.

Only one count was recorded for this clone. This chain uses TRBV14 with TRBJ2-3; D remains ambiguous. CDR3 length: 11 residues. CDR1 and CDR2 from the germline V gene are SGHDN and FVKESK. Trimming left V 6 bases short and J 1 base short, with 2 bases between. DNA of the CDR3: TGTGCCAGCAGGGGCACAGATACGCAGTATTTT. It yields the protein CASRGTDTQYF.

In its sample, this clone was seen a few times. The chain couples TRBV6-8 to TRBJ1-5; no firm D call. CDR1 and CDR2 from the germline V gene are MNHGY and SAAAGT. Trimming shortened V by 5 bases and J by 7 bases, and 12 bases separated the two germline ends. The CDR3 sequence is 13 residues long. The CDR3 loop reads CASSDEVIQPQHF. The CDR3 DNA reads as TGTGCCAGCAGTGATGAGGTAATACAGCCCCAGCATTTT.

V and J are TRBV11-3 and TRBJ2-3, with unresolved D. This CDR3 is built from 15 residues. Trimming removed 3 bases from V and 1 base from J, with 11 bases in between. The germline V gene has CDR1 SGHNT and CDR2 YENEEA. In nucleotides, the CDR3 is TGTGCCAGCAGCTTGGATGGCGGCCGCACAGATACGCAGTATTTT. Translation: CASSLDGGRTDTQYF.

The chain uses TRBV11-3 and TRBJ2-7, with D hard to call. The CDR3 is 14 residues long. In germline, CDR1 is SGHNT, CDR2 YENEEA. The ends were cut back, 3 bases at V and 9 bases at J, with 18 bases in the middle. DNA of the CDR3: TGTGCCAGCAGCTTGGCTACACTTAACCCGGCGCAGTACTTC. It specifies CASSLATLNPAQYF.

The V and J genes are TRBV6-8 and TRBJ2-7, with 10 bases identical to TRBD1. The CDR3 runs to 15 residues. V lost 5 bases and J lost 3; bases outside the gene matches: 7. CDR1 is MNHGY, CDR2 SAAAGT, per germline. The CDR3 DNA is TGTGCCAGCAGTAACCGGGACAGGGGAAGCTACGAGCAGTACTTC. This gives the protein CASSNRDRGSYEQYF.

This clone is a singleton in its sample. The V gene is TRBV25-1, the J gene TRBJ1-3; unclear D gene. Trimming removed 8 bases from V and 4 bases from J, with 21 bases in between. The CDR3 is 16 amino acids. Per germline, CDR1 MGHDK and CDR2 SYGVNS. CDR3 amino acids: CASASFGLPSGNTIYF. The CDR3 bases are TGTGCCAGCGCAAGCTTCGGACTCCCTTCCGGAAACACCATATATTTT.

The chain couples TRBV6-8 to TRBJ2-6; maybe TRBD2 (6 bases). The germline V and J ends were trimmed by 6 bases and 2 bases, with 14 bases remaining between them. CDR3 length: 16 amino acids. Looked up from germline, CDR1 is MNHGY and CDR2 is SAAAGT. The CDR3 protein is CASRPRGYAGANVLTF. The DNA of the CDR3 is TGTGCCAGCAGGCCCCGGGGGTATGCTGGGGCCAACGTCCTGACTTTC.

The chain is built from TRBV9 and TRBJ2-1; 7 bases map to TRBD1. The germline V gene has CDR1 SGDLS and CDR2 YYNGEE. Trimming took 4 bases from V and 7 from J; bases not matched to a gene: 8. The CDR3 runs 14 residues. The CDR3 bases are TGTGCCAGCAGCCGGGACAGCGTCAGTAATGAGCAGTTCTTC. This gives the protein CASSRDSVSNEQFF.

The table lists this clone with a few counts. The genes are TRBV7-6 and TRBJ2-7; TRBD1 agrees at 8 bases. Per germline, CDR1 SGHVS and CDR2 FNYEAQ. The CDR3 sequence is 15 residues long. The ends lost 3 bases at V and 2 bases at J; junction bases unmatched: 6. The CDR3 DNA reads TGTGCCAGCAGCTTCGACAGGGGTATCCCCTACGAGCAGTACTTC. This sequence encodes CASSFDRGIPYEQYF.